A selection of T cell receptor beta chains follows, all from one sample in a study of cytomegalovirus exposure and HLA in healthy donors. TCRdb keeps only in-frame clones here, not all; method: immunoSEQ multiplex PCR. The sample lists roughly 97,000 clones, roughly a tenth occurring once. Sequenced sample: PBMCs. The receptors here all came from a man between 45 and 60 years old in good health and CMV-seropositive. The CDR3 runs from the conserved cysteine through the conserved F or W. The order of the fields is CDR3 protein, CDR3 DNA, clone size, V gene, J gene, D gene. The D gene is left open where the match is weak. The size of a clone is reported for some rows only, either as once, few or many, or as a class for expanded clones.

CASRLGGTGELFF	TGTGCCAGCAGGCTGGGAGGCACCGGGGAGCTGTTTTTT	few	TRBV2	TRBJ2-2	.
CASSKYGTSTDTQYF	TGTGCCAGCAGCAAGTACGGGACTAGTACAGATACGCAGTATTTT	few	TRBV7-3	TRBJ2-3	TRBD2
CASSYLNRGEQYF	TGTGCCAGCAGTTATCTTAACCGGGGCGAGCAGTACTTC	.	TRBV6-5	TRBJ2-7	.
CASSLEVGSYGYTF	TGTGCCAGCAGCTTAGAGGTGGGCAGTTACGGCTACACCTTC	.	TRBV11-2	TRBJ1-2	.
CASSQDLSQGSDTQYF	TGTGCCAGCAGCCAAGATCTATCCCAGGGATCAGATACGCAGTATTTT	few	TRBV4-2	TRBJ2-3	.
CASSELATNEKLFF	TGTGCCAGTAGTGAGCTTGCAACTAATGAAAAACTGTTTTTT	few	TRBV19	TRBJ1-4	.
CASRDDRAAKGYTF	TGTGCCAGCAGGGACGACAGGGCCGCTAAGGGCTACACCTTC	few	TRBV2	TRBJ1-2	TRBD1
CASRVTGLGNSPLHF	TGTGCCAGCAGAGTTACAGGGCTAGGCAATTCACCCCTCCACTTT	.	TRBV6-5	TRBJ1-6	.
CASSSPGGMYNEQFF	TGTGCCAGCAGCTCCCCGGGCGGGATGTACAATGAGCAGTTCTTC	.	TRBV7-9	TRBJ2-1	.
CASSNRGFGTEAFF	TGTGCCAGTAGTAATCGGGGGTTTGGCACTGAAGCTTTCTTT	few	TRBV19	TRBJ1-1	.
CASSRDPRGEQYF	TGTGCCAGCAGCCGGGACCCCAGGGGGGAGCAGTACTTC	few	TRBV27	TRBJ2-7	TRBD1
CASSGLTRSSGNTIYF	TGTGCCAGCAGCGGTCTTACCCGGTCCTCTGGAAACACCATATATTTT	few	TRBV11-2	TRBJ1-3	.
CASSLGDRYFMNTEAFF	TGTGCCAGTAGCCTAGGGGACAGATACTTCATGAACACTGAAGCTTTCTTT	.	TRBV19	TRBJ1-1	TRBD1
CASSTHRGRGNEQFF	TGTGCCAGTAGTACCCACAGGGGTCGGGGCAATGAGCAGTTCTTC	once	TRBV19	TRBJ2-1	TRBD1
CASSPPTGTSGRDTQYF	TGTGCCAGCAGTCCACCGACAGGGACTAGCGGGAGAGATACGCAGTATTTT	few	TRBV27	TRBJ2-3	TRBD2
CASGANTIYF	TGTGCCAGCGGGGCAAACACCATATATTTT	many	TRBV6-6	TRBJ1-3	.
CASHLGGLNTEAFF	TGTGCCAGCCATCTAGGGGGCTTGAACACTGAAGCTTTCTTT	.	TRBV11-2	TRBJ1-1	TRBD1
CASSLDRGRPYEQYF	TGTGCCAGCAGTCTGGACAGGGGGAGACCCTACGAGCAGTACTTC	.	TRBV6-1	TRBJ2-7	TRBD1
CSVSMGRAFF	TGCAGCGTTTCGATGGGGAGAGCTTTCTTT	few	TRBV29-1	TRBJ1-1	.
CAIAGQNYNEQFF	TGTGCCATCGCGGGACAGAACTACAATGAGCAGTTCTTC	.	TRBV10-3	TRBJ2-1	.
CASSFSGPAYNEQFF	TGTGCCAGCAGCTTTAGCGGGCCCGCCTACAATGAGCAGTTCTTC	few	TRBV7-9	TRBJ2-1	TRBD2
CASSPPEGRGTEAFF	TGTGCCAGCAGTCCGCCCGAGGGGAGGGGGACTGAAGCTTTCTTT	few	TRBV28	TRBJ1-1	.
CASRPQGTDTQYF	TGTGCCAGCAGACCCCAGGGCACAGATACGCAGTATTTT	.	TRBV7-9	TRBJ2-3	.
CASSPTYRGLNTEAFF	TGCGCCAGCAGCCCGACATACAGGGGGCTGAACACTGAAGCTTTCTTT	few	TRBV5-1	TRBJ1-1	TRBD1
CASSVSPTQPGANVLTF	TGTGCCAGCAGCGTAAGTCCCACACAGCCTGGGGCCAACGTCCTGACTTTC	few	TRBV9	TRBJ2-6	.
CASSRTAIYGYTF	TGTGCCAGCAGCAGGACAGCGATCTATGGCTACACCTTC	.	TRBV2	TRBJ1-2	.
CASGRGGAHPYEQYF	TGTGCCAGCGGACGGGGAGGAGCGCACCCCTACGAGCAGTACTTC	few	TRBV6-5	TRBJ2-7	.
CASSSGKGYTF	TGTGCCAGCAGTTCAGGGAAGGGCTACACCTTC	.	TRBV28	TRBJ1-2	.
CASSINRGRTGDEQFF	TGTGCCAGTAGTATTAACAGGGGAAGAACAGGCGATGAGCAGTTCTTC	.	TRBV19	TRBJ2-1	TRBD1
CASTVGGYGESINQPQHF	TGTGCCAGCACCGTTGGGGGGTACGGGGAGAGTATCAATCAGCCCCAGCATTTT	few	TRBV28	TRBJ1-5	.
CASSSTGFSYEQYF	TGTGCCAGCAGTTCAACCGGGTTCTCCTACGAGCAGTACTTC	.	TRBV27	TRBJ2-7	.